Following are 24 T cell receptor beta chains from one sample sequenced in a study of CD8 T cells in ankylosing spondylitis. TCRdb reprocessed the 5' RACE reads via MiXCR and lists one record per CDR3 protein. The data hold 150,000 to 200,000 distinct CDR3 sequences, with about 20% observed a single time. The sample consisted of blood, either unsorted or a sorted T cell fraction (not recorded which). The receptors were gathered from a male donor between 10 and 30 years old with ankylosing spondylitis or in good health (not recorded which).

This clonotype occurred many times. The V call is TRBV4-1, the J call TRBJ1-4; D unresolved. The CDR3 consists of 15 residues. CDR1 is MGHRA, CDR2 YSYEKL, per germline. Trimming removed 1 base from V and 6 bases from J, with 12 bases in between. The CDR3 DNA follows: TGCGCCAGCAGCCAAGGTCGGGTAGAATATGAAAAACTGTTTTTT. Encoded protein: CASSQGRVEYEKLFF.

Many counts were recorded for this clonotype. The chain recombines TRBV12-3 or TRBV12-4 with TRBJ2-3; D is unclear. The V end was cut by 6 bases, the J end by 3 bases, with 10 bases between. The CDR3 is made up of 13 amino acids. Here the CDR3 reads CASSPGWTDTQYF. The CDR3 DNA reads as TGTGCCAGCAGCCCGGGTTGGACAGATACGCAGTATTTT.

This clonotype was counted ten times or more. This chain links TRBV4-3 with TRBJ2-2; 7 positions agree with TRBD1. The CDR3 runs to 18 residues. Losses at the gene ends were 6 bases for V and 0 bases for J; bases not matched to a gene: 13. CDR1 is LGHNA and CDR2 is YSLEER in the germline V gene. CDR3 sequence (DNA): TGCGCCAGCAGGGTAGAAGCAGGGGGAGCCGCGAACACCGGGGAGCTGTTTTTT. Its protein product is CASRVEAGGAANTGELFF.

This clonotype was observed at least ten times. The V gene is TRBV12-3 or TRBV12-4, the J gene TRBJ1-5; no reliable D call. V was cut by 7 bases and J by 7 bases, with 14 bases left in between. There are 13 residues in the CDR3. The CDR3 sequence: CASMPHEGQPQHF. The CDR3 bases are TGTGCCAGCATGCCCCATGAGGGCCAGCCCCAGCATTTT.

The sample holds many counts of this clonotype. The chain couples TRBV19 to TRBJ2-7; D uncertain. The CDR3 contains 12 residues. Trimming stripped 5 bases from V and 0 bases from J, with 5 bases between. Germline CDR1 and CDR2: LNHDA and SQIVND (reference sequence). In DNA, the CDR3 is TGTGCCAGTAGTCCAAACTCCTACGAGCAGTACTTC. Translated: CASSPNSYEQYF. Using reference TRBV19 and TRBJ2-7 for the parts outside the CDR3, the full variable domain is DGGITQSPKYLFRKEGQNVTLSCEQNLNHDAMYWYRQDPGQGLRLIYYSQIVNDFQKGDIAEGYSVSREKKESFPLTVTSAQKNPTAFYLCASSPNSYEQYFGPGTRLTVT.

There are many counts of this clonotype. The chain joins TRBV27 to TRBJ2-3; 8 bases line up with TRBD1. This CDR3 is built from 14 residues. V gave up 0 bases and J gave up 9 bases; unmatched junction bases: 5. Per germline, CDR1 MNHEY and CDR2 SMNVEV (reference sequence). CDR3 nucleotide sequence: TGTGCCAGCAGTTTATCGCACAGGGGGTTGACGCAGTATTTT. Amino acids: CASSLSHRGLTQYF.

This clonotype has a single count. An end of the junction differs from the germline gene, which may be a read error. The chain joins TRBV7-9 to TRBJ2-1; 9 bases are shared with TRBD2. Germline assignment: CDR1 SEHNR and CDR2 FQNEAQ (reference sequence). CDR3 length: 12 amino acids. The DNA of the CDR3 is TGTGCCAGCAGCTTTCTTGAGGGACTAGCTATTTTC. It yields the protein CASSFLEGLAIF.

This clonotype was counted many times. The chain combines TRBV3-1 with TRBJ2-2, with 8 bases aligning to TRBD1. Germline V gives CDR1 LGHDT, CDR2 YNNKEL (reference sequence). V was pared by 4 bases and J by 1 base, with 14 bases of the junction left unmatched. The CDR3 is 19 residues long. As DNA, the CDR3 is TGTGCCAGCAGCCCCTTGACTCGACAGGGGAGATTGAACACCGGGGAGCTGTTTTTT. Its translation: CASSPLTRQGRLNTGELFF. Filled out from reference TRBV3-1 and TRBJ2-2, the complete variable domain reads DTAVSQTPKYLVTQMGNDKSIKCEQNLGHDTMYWYKQDSKKFLKIMFSYNNKELIINETVPNRFSPKSPDKAHLNLHINSLELGDSAVYFCASSPLTRQGRLNTGELFFGEGSRLTVL.

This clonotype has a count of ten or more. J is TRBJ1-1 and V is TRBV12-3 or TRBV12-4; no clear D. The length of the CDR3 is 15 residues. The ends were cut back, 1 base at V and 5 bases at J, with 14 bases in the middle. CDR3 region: CASSLVESGRTEAFF. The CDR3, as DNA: TGTGCCAGCAGTTTAGTTGAATCGGGGAGGACTGAAGCTTTCTTT.

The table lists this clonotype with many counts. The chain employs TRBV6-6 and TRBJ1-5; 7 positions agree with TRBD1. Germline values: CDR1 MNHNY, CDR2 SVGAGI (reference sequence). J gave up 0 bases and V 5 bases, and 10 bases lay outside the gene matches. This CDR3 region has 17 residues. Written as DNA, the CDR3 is TGTGCCAGCAGTACAGCAGGGGGTGTAAATAGCAATCAGCCCCAGCATTTT. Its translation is CASSTAGGVNSNQPQHF.

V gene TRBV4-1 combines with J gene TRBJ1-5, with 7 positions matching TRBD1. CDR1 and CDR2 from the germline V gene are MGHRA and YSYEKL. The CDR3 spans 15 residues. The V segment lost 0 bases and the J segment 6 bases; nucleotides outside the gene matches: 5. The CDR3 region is CASSQDQGGSQPQHF. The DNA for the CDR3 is TGCGCCAGCAGCCAAGATCAAGGGGGCTCTCAGCCCCAGCATTTT.

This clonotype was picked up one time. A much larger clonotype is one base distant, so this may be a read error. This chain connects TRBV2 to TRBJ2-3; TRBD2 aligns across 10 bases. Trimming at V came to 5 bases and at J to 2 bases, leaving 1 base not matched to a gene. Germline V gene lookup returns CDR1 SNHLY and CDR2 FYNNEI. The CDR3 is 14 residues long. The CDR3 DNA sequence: TGTGCCAGCAGTAGCGGGAGGGACACAGATACGCAGTATTTT. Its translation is CASSSGRDTDTQYF.

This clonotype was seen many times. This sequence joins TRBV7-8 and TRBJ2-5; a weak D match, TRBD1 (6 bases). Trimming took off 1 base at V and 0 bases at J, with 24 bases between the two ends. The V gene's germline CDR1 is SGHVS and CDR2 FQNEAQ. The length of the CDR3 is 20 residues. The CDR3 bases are TGTGCCAGCAGCTTAGTTTTCCCCGGCTGGTCCAGGGGCCACCAAGAGACCCAGTACTTC. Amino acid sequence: CASSLVFPGWSRGHQETQYF.

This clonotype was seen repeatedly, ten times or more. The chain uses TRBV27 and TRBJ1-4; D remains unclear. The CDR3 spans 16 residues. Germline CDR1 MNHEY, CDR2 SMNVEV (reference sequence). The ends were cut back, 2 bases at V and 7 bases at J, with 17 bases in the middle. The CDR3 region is CASSLRWAETVEKLFF. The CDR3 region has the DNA TGTGCCAGCAGTTTAAGGTGGGCCGAGACCGTTGAAAAACTGTTTTTT.

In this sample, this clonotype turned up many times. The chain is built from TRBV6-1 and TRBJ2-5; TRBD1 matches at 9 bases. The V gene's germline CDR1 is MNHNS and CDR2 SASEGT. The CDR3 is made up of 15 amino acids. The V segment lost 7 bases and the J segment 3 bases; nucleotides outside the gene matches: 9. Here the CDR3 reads CASKETGGFEETQYF. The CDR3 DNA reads TGTGCCAGCAAGGAAACAGGGGGCTTCGAAGAGACCCAGTACTTC.

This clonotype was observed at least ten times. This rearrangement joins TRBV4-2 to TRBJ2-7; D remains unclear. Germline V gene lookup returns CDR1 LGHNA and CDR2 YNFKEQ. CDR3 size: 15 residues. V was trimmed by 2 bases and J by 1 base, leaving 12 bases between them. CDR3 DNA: TGTGCCAGCAGCCAAAGAGAGGCCTCGTCCTACGAGCAGTACTTC. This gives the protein CASSQREASSYEQYF.

In DNA form, the CDR3 reads TGTGCCAGCAGCTTAGGCGGACAGTTGAATCAGCCCCAGCATTTT. This sequence encodes CASSLGGQLNQPQHF. The chain uses TRBV7-9 and TRBJ1-5; tentative D call: TRBD1 (6 bases). The CDR3 contains 15 residues. V was trimmed by 1 base and J by 4 bases, leaving 11 bases between them. From germline, CDR1 is SEHNR and CDR2 FQNEAQ (reference sequence).

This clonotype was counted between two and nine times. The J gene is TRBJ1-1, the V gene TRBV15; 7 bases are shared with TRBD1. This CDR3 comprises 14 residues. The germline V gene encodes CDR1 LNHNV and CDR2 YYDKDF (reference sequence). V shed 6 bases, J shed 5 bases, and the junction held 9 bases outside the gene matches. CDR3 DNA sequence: TGTGCCACCAGTCCTTCTGACAGGGCGACTGAAGCTTTCTTT. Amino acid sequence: CATSPSDRATEAFF. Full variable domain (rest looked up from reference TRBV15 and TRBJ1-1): DAMVIQNPRYQVTQFGKPVTLSCSQTLNHNVMYWYQQKSSQAPKLLFHYYDKDFNNEADTPDNFQSRRPNTSFCFLDIRSPGLGDTAMYLCATSPSDRATEAFFGQGTRLTVV.

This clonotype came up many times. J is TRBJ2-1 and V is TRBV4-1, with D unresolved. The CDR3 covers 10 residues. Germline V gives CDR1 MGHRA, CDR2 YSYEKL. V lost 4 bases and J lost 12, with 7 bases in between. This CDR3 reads CASSLSRQFF. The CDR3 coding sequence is TGCGCCAGCAGCCTTTCTAGGCAGTTCTTC.

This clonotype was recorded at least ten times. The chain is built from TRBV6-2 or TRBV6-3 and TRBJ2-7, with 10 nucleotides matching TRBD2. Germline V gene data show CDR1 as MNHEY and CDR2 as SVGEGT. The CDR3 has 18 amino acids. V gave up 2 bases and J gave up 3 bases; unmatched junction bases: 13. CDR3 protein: CASSYRTSGGGSGYEQYF. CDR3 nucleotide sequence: TGTGCCAGCAGTTACCGGACTAGCGGCGGGGGGTCAGGCTACGAGCAGTACTTC.

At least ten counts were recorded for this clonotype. Here the CDR3 reads CSARKTRVMNTEAFF. The CDR3, as DNA: TGCAGTGCTAGGAAAACCAGGGTGATGAACACTGAAGCTTTCTTT. The chain uses TRBV20-1 and TRBJ1-1; D possibly corresponds to TRBD1 (5 bases). This CDR3 spans 15 amino acids. The germline V gene encodes CDR1 DFQATT and CDR2 SNEGSKA (reference sequence). The V end was cut by 3 bases, the J end by 0 bases, with 14 bases between.

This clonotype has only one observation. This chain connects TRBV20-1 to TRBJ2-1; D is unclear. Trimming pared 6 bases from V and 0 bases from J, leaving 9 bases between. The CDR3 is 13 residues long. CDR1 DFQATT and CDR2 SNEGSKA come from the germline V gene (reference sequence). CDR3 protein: CSAPESSYNEQFF. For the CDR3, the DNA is TGCAGTGCCCCGGAAAGCTCCTACAATGAGCAGTTCTTC.

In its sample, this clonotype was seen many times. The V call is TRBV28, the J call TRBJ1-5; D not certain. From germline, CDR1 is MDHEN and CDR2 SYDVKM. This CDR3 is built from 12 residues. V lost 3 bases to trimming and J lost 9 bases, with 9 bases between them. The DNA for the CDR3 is TGTGCCAGCAGTTTTTCATCGGCGCCCCAGCATTTT. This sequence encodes CASSFSSAPQHF.

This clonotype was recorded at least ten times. The CDR3 nucleotides are TGTGCCAGCAGTCCAAGAGGCGGGGCCTATGAGCAGTTCTTC. Its translation: CASSPRGGAYEQFF. The chain is built from TRBV6-2 or TRBV6-3 and TRBJ2-1; maybe TRBD2 (6 bases). V lost 5 bases to trimming and J lost 8 bases, with 16 bases between them. The germline V gene has CDR1 MNHEY and CDR2 SVGEGT. This CDR3 spans 14 amino acids.